This TCR beta chain was observed in a study of technical replicates of blood from a few donors. Libraries were prepared by immunoSEQ multiplex PCR; TCRdb keeps only in-frame clonotypes and omits some of them. The top ten hold more than 0.35% of the sample, which has more than 75,000 clones, over 95% seen once. This CDR3 is built from 15 residues. Looked up from germline, CDR1 is MNHEY and CDR2 is SVGAGI. This sequence was found in a human donor in good health. Sample: T cells isolated from PBMCs. This rearrangement joins TRBV6-5 to TRBJ2-5; tentative D call: TRBD1 (5 bases). The CDR3: CIRQLGPKYQETQYF. In DNA, the CDR3 is TGTATACGACAGCTAGGCCCCAAGTACCAAGAGACCCAGTACTTC.